One sample yielded the 30 T cell receptor beta chains listed below, sequenced in a study of shared clonotypes between healthy human individuals (TCRdb year 2020). To prepare the library, the immunoSEQ multiplex PCR assay was applied. TCRdb obtained this table from immuneACCESS and retained in-frame rearrangements with V and J assigned. These tables miss some clones; where compared with another copy, unresolved V genes account for less than half of the shortfall, and the remainder is unexplained. The sample profile shows some 530,000 clones; roughly 80% of them were found once. Together, the top ten hold more than 9.5% of the sample. What was sequenced was PBMCs. These receptor sequences come from a middle-aged woman in good health. Some clones in this sample may be carry-over from other donors' samples.

The chain joins TRBV6-6 to TRBJ2-1; D remains ambiguous. Trimming pared 0 bases from V and 8 bases from J, leaving 5 bases between. CDR1 MNHNY and CDR2 SVGAGI come from the germline V gene (reference sequence). There are 12 residues in the CDR3. CDR3 in amino acids: CASSYSADEQFF. The CDR3 nucleotides read TGTGCCAGCAGTTACTCGGCCGATGAGCAGTTCTTC.

The J gene is TRBJ2-1, the V gene TRBV5-4; D could derive from TRBD1 or TRBD2 (5 bases each). The V and J ends lost 4 bases and 5 bases respectively, with 16 bases between them. The CDR3 totals 15 residues. Germline V CDR1 and CDR2: SGHNT, YYREEE (reference sequence). The CDR3 bases are TGTGCCAGCAGCCTCACGCCGGGACCCAACAATGAGCAGTTCTTC. Its translation: CASSLTPGPNNEQFF.

This rearrangement joins TRBV11-2 to TRBJ2-5, with TRBD1 matching over 8 bases. The V and J ends lost 0 bases and 4 bases, in that order; junction bases with no gene match: 7. From germline, CDR1 is SGHAT and CDR2 FQNNGV. This CDR3 region has 16 residues. For the CDR3, the DNA is TGTGCCAGCAGCTTAGATTGGGGACAGGCGATAGAGACCCAGTACTTC. This gives the protein CASSLDWGQAIETQYF.

This chain links TRBV30 with TRBJ1-1; D gene unclear. The germline gives CDR1 GTSNPN, CDR2 SVGIG (reference sequence). This CDR3 is built from 14 residues. V lost 0 bases to trimming and J lost 2 bases, with 10 bases between them. As DNA, the CDR3 is TGTGCCTGGAGTGTAAACGGTATTAACACTGAAGCTTTCTTT. Translated: CAWSVNGINTEAFF.

This clone has a single count. V is TRBV7-9 and J is TRBJ1-2; the match to TRBD1 covers 8 bases. Per germline, CDR1 SEHNR and CDR2 FQNEAQ (reference sequence). Unmatched junction bases numbered 6, after V lost 5 bases and J lost 4 bases. This CDR3 contains 14 residues. The DNA of the CDR3 is TGTGCCAGCAGCCCAAGACAGGGGAGCTATGGCTACACCTTC. Protein sequence: CASSPRQGSYGYTF.

This clone was recorded a few times. This chain uses TRBV30 with TRBJ1-3, with D possibly matching TRBD1 (5 bases). This CDR3 has 14 amino acids. The V end lost 2 bases, the J end lost 3 bases, and 11 bases lay between the germline ends. Germline values: CDR1 GTSNPN, CDR2 SVGIG (reference sequence). The CDR3 loop reads CAWSMGGVGNTIYF. CDR3 sequence (DNA): TGTGCCTGGAGTATGGGGGGGGTTGGAAACACCATATATTTT.

The chain couples TRBV18 to TRBJ2-2, with D perhaps matching TRBD1 (5 bases). The ends were cut back, 6 bases at V and 1 base at J, with 9 bases in the middle. Germline CDR1 and CDR2: KGHSH and LQKENI. This CDR3 is 14 amino acids long. In DNA form, the CDR3 reads TGTGCCAGCTCCCTCGGACAGAACACCGGGGAGCTGTTTTTT. It codes for CASSLGQNTGELFF.

The chain has TRBV7-2 and TRBJ1-5; 7 positions agree with TRBD1. V lost 3 bases, J lost 7 bases, and 9 bases stayed unmatched. The CDR3 sequence is 15 residues long. The V gene's germline CDR1 is SGHTA and CDR2 FQGNSA. The CDR3 sequence: CASSLGDRVGQPQHF. The CDR3 coding sequence is TGTGCCAGCAGCTTGGGCGACAGGGTGGGACAGCCCCAGCATTTT.

The gene calls are TRBV18 and TRBJ2-4; TRBD1 matches at 10 bases. Unmatched junction bases numbered 7, after V lost 4 bases and J lost 7 bases. This CDR3 spans 15 amino acids. The germline gives CDR1 KGHSH, CDR2 LQKENI. DNA for the CDR3: TGTGCCAGCTCACGCCGGGACAGGGGTTCGAACATTCAGTACTTC. Residues: CASSRRDRGSNIQYF.

Of note for this clone: With a far larger clone one base away, a read error is the likely cause. It is likely a read error, because the conserved phenylalanine at the end of the CDR3 is missing. This sequence joins TRBV25-1 and TRBJ1-3; D might be TRBD1 (5 bases). V lost 2 bases, J lost 3 bases, and 5 bases lay in between. The CDR3 spans 13 residues. From germline, CDR1 is MGHDK and CDR2 SYGVNS. The CDR3 sequence is CASSEQGGNTIYL. For the CDR3, the DNA is TGTGCCAGCAGTGAACAGGGTGGAAACACCATATATCTT.

V and J are TRBV19 and TRBJ2-4; TRBD1 matches 7 bases. CDR3 length: 15 amino acids. Germline loops: CDR1 LNHDA, CDR2 SQIVND (reference sequence). Trimming at V came to 4 bases and at J to 0 bases, leaving 3 bases not matched to a gene. The CDR3 is CASSRQGEAKNIQYF. The CDR3 nucleotides are TGTGCCAGTAGTAGGCAGGGGGAAGCCAAAAACATTCAGTACTTC.

Details on this clone: This may be a read error: a much more frequent sequence differs by one nucleotide. The J gene is TRBJ2-6, the V gene TRBV25-1; perhaps TRBD1 as D (6 bases). The germline V gene has CDR1 MGHDK and CDR2 SYGVNS. CDR3 size: 15 residues. The ends were cut back, 6 bases at V and 0 bases at J, with 9 bases in the middle. The CDR3 here is CASSARGSGANVLTF. The DNA for the CDR3 is TGTGCCAGCAGCGCCAGGGGCTCTGGGGCCAACGTCCTGACTTTC. Using reference TRBV25-1 and TRBJ2-6 for the parts outside the CDR3, the full variable domain is EADIYQTPRYLVIGTGKKITLECSQTMGHDKMYWYQQDPGMELHLIHYSYGVNSTEKGDLSSESTVSRIRTEHFPLTLESARPSHTSQYLCASSARGSGANVLTFGAGSRLTVL.

This clone occurred a few times. The CDR3 bases are TGTGCCAGCAGCTTACAGAGTGGGGAAGAGACCCAGTACTTC. It specifies CASSLQSGEETQYF. The chain couples TRBV7-2 to TRBJ2-5; D gene uncertain. The CDR3 has 14 amino acids. Germline loops: CDR1 SGHTA, CDR2 FQGNSA. The germline V and J ends were trimmed by 2 bases and 3 bases, with 10 bases remaining between them.

The chain combines TRBV28 with TRBJ2-5; D unresolved. The CDR3 runs 14 residues. The germline V gene encodes CDR1 MDHEN and CDR2 SYDVKM. The germline V and J ends were trimmed by 5 bases and 1 base, with 11 bases remaining between them. Here the CDR3 DNA reads TGTGCCAGCAGTCCCCCGGCACTCCAAGAGACCCAGTACTTC. Residues: CASSPPALQETQYF. Filled out from reference TRBV28 and TRBJ2-5, the complete variable domain reads DVKVTQSSRYLVKRTGEKVFLECVQDMDHENMFWYRQDPGLGLRLIYFSYDVKMKEKGDIPEGYSVSREKKERFSLILESASTNQTSMYLCASSPPALQETQYFGPGTRLLVL.

This clone was recorded only once. This chain joins TRBV6-1 and TRBJ2-5, with D possibly TRBD2 on 6 matching bases. The CDR3 spans 15 residues. Per germline, CDR1 MNHNS and CDR2 SASEGT. V was cut by 6 bases and J by 1 base, with 15 bases left in between. The DNA of the CDR3 is TGTGCCAGCAGCGTCTCTCCGGAGGGCCAAGAGACCCAGTACTTC. Encoded protein: CASSVSPEGQETQYF.

Concerning this clone: A single base is all that separates this from a far larger clone, so a read error is likely. Other DNA sequences in this sample translate to the same CDR3. This chain links TRBV5-1 with TRBJ2-5, with 9 bases fitting TRBD2. The CDR3 is 15 residues long. Germline V lookup: CDR1 SGHRS, CDR2 YFSETQ. CDR3 sequence (DNA): TGCGCCAGCAGCTTAGCAGCGGGAGGTGGAGAGACACAGTACTTC. As protein: CASSLAAGGGETQYF.

This clone was observed a single time. CDR3 nucleotides: TGTGCCAGCAGTCGACGACCGGGACAGGTCCAAGAGACCCAGTACTTC. Amino acids: CASSRRPGQVQETQYF. The J gene is TRBJ2-5, the V gene TRBV27; TRBD1 aligns across 8 bases. The CDR3 has 16 amino acids. The germline CDR1 and CDR2 sequences are MNHEY and SMNVEV (reference sequence). V lost 5 bases, J lost 1 base, and 9 bases stayed unmatched.

The rearrangement uses TRBV4-3 and TRBJ2-1; no clear D. Germline-derived CDR1 and CDR2 are LGHNA and YSLEER. Trimming stripped 1 base from V and 0 bases from J, with 13 bases between. The CDR3 loop spans 17 amino acids. DNA of the CDR3: TGCGCCAGCAGCCAAGGGGTCACCCCATTCTCCTACAATGAGCAGTTCTTC. It yields the protein CASSQGVTPFSYNEQFF.

About this clone itself: The likely explanation is a read error, given a far larger clone one base away. The identical CDR3 is also encoded by other nucleotide sequences in the sample. The V and J genes are TRBV4-3 and TRBJ1-1, with TRBD1 as a possible D gene (6 bases). Germline-derived CDR1 and CDR2 are LGHNA and YSLEER. This CDR3 is built from 15 residues. The CDR3 sequence: CASSQDNRAGTEAFF. CDR3 nucleotide sequence: TGCGCCAGCAGCCAAGATAACAGGGCAGGCACTGAAGCCTTCTTT.

In the case of this clone: A far more abundant clone sits one base away, making this likely a read error. The chain employs TRBV4-1 and TRBJ1-5, with D perhaps matching TRBD1 (5 bases). Per the germline V gene, CDR1 is MGHRA and CDR2 is YSYEKL. The CDR3 consists of 13 residues. CDR3 sequence (DNA): TGCGCCGGCAGCCCCAGGGAGGATCAGCCCCAGCATTTT. It encodes CAGSPREDQPQHF.

This chain uses TRBV7-3 with TRBJ2-7; D is unresolved. The length of the CDR3 is 15 residues. Germline CDR1 is SGHTA and CDR2 is FQGTGA. V lost 5 bases and J 6 bases, leaving 20 bases between the germline ends. The CDR3 DNA is TGTGCCAGCAGCCCAGGCGCGGCCAGGTGGGGCGAGCAGTACTTC. This sequence encodes CASSPGAARWGEQYF.

This sequence joins TRBV7-6 and TRBJ1-3; tentatively, D is TRBD1 (5 bases). The CDR3 totals 15 residues. V was trimmed by 5 bases and J by 8 bases, leaving 19 bases between them. From germline, CDR1 is SGHVS and CDR2 FNYEAQ. CDR3 nucleotides: TGTGCCAGCAGCCCCAGGGACTTAATTTCCCACACCATATATTTT. Amino acid sequence: CASSPRDLISHTIYF.

This clone was detected only once. This chain links TRBV7-3 with TRBJ1-4, with 9 bases aligning to TRBD1. J was trimmed by 6 bases and V by 0 bases; bases with no gene match: 2. The germline V gene has CDR1 SGHTA and CDR2 FQGTGA. The CDR3 consists of 15 residues. CDR3 sequence: CASSLTGQGHEKLFF. The CDR3 coding sequence is TGTGCCAGCAGCTTAACGGGACAGGGACATGAAAAACTGTTTTTT.

This clone was observed once. This CDR3 is CASSRDLNNEQFF. DNA for the CDR3: TGTGCCAGCAGCCGGGACTTGAACAATGAGCAGTTCTTC. The gene calls are TRBV7-7 and TRBJ2-1; maybe TRBD2 (6 bases). Trimming removed 5 bases at V and 5 bases at J, with 10 bases between. Germline CDR1 is SSHAT and CDR2 is FNYEAQ (reference sequence). The CDR3 has 13 residues.

This chain links TRBV7-9 with TRBJ2-1, with no clear D. The CDR3 consists of 11 residues. Trimming stripped 5 bases from V and 7 bases from J, with 6 bases between. Germline lookup yields CDR1 SEHNR and CDR2 FQNEAQ (reference sequence). In DNA, the CDR3 is TGTGCCAGCAGCCAGAGAAATGAGCAGTTCTTC. This gives the protein CASSQRNEQFF.

This clone has only one observation. The chain uses TRBV2 and TRBJ2-7; D unclear. This CDR3 is 12 amino acids long. Trimming removed 6 bases from V and 3 bases from J, with 9 bases in between. Germline V CDR1 and CDR2: SNHLY, FYNNEI. The CDR3 coding sequence is TGTGCCAGCAGGGACGGTTACTACGAGCAGTACTTC. It codes for CASRDGYYEQYF.

A remark on this clone: This clone may be a read error of a much larger clone one base away. CDR3 DNA: TGTGCCAGCTCACCACGCTGGCAGGGGGAGACCCAGTACTTC. Translating gives CASSPRWQGETQYF. The V call is TRBV18, the J call TRBJ2-5; D may be TRBD1 (6 bases). Germline CDR1 is KGHSH and CDR2 is LQKENI. Trimming stripped 1 base from V and 5 bases from J, with 11 bases between. CDR3 length equals 14 residues.

In the case of this clone: It differs at one base from a far larger clone, so likely a read error. This sample includes further DNA sequences coding for the same CDR3. The chain recombines TRBV30 with TRBJ2-1; 8 nucleotides line up with TRBD2. Germline CDR1 GTSNPN, CDR2 SVGIG (reference sequence). The CDR3 is made up of 13 amino acids. The CDR3 region has the DNA TGTGCCTGGAGTGCAGCGGGAGAGTATGAACAGTTCTTC. Translation: CAWSAAGEYEQFF.

This clone showed up many times. Other nucleotide sequences from this sample produce the same CDR3. This chain links TRBV2 with TRBJ2-2; perhaps D is TRBD1 or TRBD2 (5 bases each). Trimming left V 8 bases short and J 0 bases short, with 19 bases between. CDR1 is SNHLY, CDR2 FYNNEI, per germline. There are 17 residues in the CDR3. This CDR3 is CASGPGPTFANTGELFF. The CDR3 DNA sequence: TGTGCCAGCGGGCCGGGACCGACGTTCGCGAACACCGGGGAGCTGTTTTTT.

The chain carries TRBV18 and TRBJ2-7; 10 bases fit TRBD1. With 2 bases clipped from V and 13 bases from J, the junction kept 8 bases outside the gene matches. The V gene's germline CDR1 is KGHSH and CDR2 LQKENI. The CDR3 is made up of 13 amino acids. CDR3 region: CASSPGTGVFIYF. The CDR3 region has the DNA TGTGCCAGCTCACCAGGGACAGGGGTCTTCATTTACTTC.